Presented here are 30 T cell receptor beta chains from one specimen sequenced in a study of blood T cell repertoires in COVID-19. The assay was immunoSEQ multiplex PCR, and TCRdb's table has in-frame clones only and misses some. The sample has around 230,000 clones, about 81% seen once. The sample consisted of PBMCs or T cells enriched from blood (not recorded which). Every receptor here comes from a man aged 40-49 years who had recovered from COVID-19.

The chain uses TRBV2 and TRBJ2-3; 8 bases map to TRBD1. The junction had 11 bases not matched to a gene; V was cut back by 5 bases and J by 4 bases. This CDR3 comprises 16 residues. In germline, CDR1 is SNHLY, CDR2 FYNNEI. The CDR3 DNA reads as TGTGCCAGCAGTCCGACAGGGGCGATTAGGGCAGATACGCAGTATTTT. The encoded protein is CASSPTGAIRADTQYF. The full variable domain, in which reference TRBV2 and TRBJ2-3 provide the parts outside the CDR3, is EPEVTQTPSHQVTQMGQEVILRCVPISNHLYFYWYRQILGQKVEFLVSFYNNEISEKSEIFDDQFSVERPDGSNFTLKIRSTKLEDSAMYFCASSPTGAIRADTQYFGPGTRLTVL.

The rearrangement links TRBV12-3 or TRBV12-4 to TRBJ1-1; TRBD1 matches 7 bases. The ends lost 6 bases at V and 8 bases at J; junction bases unmatched: 9. This CDR3 is built from 13 residues. The CDR3 loop is CASRDSGTEEAFF. Written as DNA, the CDR3 is TGTGCCAGCAGGGATTCCGGGACAGAAGAAGCTTTCTTT.

V gene TRBV14 combines with J gene TRBJ1-2; D unclear. The CDR3 consists of 13 residues. V was shortened by 0 bases and J by 7 bases, with 9 bases between the two germline ends. Per the germline V gene, CDR1 is SGHDN and CDR2 is FVKESK. In DNA, the CDR3 is TGTGCCAGCAGCCAAGATCAAGCAAGTGGCTACACCTTC. It encodes CASSQDQASGYTF.

V usage is TRBV30 and J usage is TRBJ2-5; 11 bases fit TRBD1. J gave up 2 bases and V 4 bases, and 18 bases lay outside the gene matches. This CDR3 is 19 amino acids long. Germline V gene data show CDR1 as GTSNPN and CDR2 as SVGIG (reference sequence). CDR3 coding DNA: TGTGCCTGGACGGGGTCGGGGACAGGGGGAGTTTGGGGTCAAGAGACCCAGTACTTC. The encoded protein is CAWTGSGTGGVWGQETQYF.

The chain has TRBV10-2 and TRBJ1-2; 9 positions match TRBD1. The CDR3 length is 16 residues. CDR1 WSHSY and CDR2 SAAADI come from the germline V gene. V lost 6 bases to trimming and J lost 0 bases; unmatched junction nucleotides: 8. The CDR3 DNA follows: TGCGCCAGCAGGAACAGGGGGCTTTCCGCTAACTATGGCTACACCTTC. Translation: CASRNRGLSANYGYTF.

V is TRBV12-3 or TRBV12-4 and J is TRBJ2-5; D perhaps matches TRBD2 (5 bases). The ends were cut back, 7 bases at V and 4 bases at J, with 13 bases in the middle. The CDR3 spans 13 residues. DNA for the CDR3: TGTGCCAGCAAGACGGGGAGTGCAGAGACCCAGTACTTC. Its protein product is CASKTGSAETQYF.

V usage is TRBV19 and J usage is TRBJ1-1, with 9 bases fitting TRBD1. Trimming removed 10 bases from V and 4 bases from J; junction bases left unmatched: 7. This CDR3 region has 13 residues. Germline assignment: CDR1 LNHDA and CDR2 SQIVND (reference sequence). The DNA of the CDR3 is TGTGCCACCGCCCCGACAGGGGGCACTGAAGCTTTCTTT. This translates into CATAPTGGTEAFF.

This clone occurred many times. The chain joins TRBV10-1 to TRBJ1-1; perhaps TRBD1 as D (5 bases). Germline V lookup: CDR1 WNHNN, CDR2 SYGVQD (reference sequence). The V gene lost 3 bases and the J gene lost 1 base, with 9 bases spanning the gap. The CDR3 contains 14 residues. The CDR3: CASSEDRRNTEAFF. CDR3 in DNA: TGCGCCAGCAGTGAAGACAGACGGAACACTGAAGCTTTCTTT.

The V call is TRBV10-2, the J call TRBJ2-7; D gene unclear. CDR1 WSHSY and CDR2 SAAADI come from the germline V gene. The CDR3 totals 12 residues. Trimming shortened V by 10 bases and J by 3 bases, and 13 bases separated the two germline ends. Here the CDR3 reads CATSLTFYEQYF. The CDR3 DNA reads TGCGCCACCTCACTAACCTTCTACGAGCAGTACTTC.

The chain couples TRBV12-3 or TRBV12-4 to TRBJ1-5; tentative D call: TRBD1 (5 bases). With 1 base removed from V and 11 bases from J, the gap between germline ends came to 6 bases. The CDR3 is 11 residues long. CDR3: CASSLGGAQHF. The CDR3 region has the DNA TGTGCCAGCAGTTTAGGGGGGGCCCAGCATTTT.

This sequence joins TRBV11-2 and TRBJ1-2, with D unclear. Looked up from germline, CDR1 is SGHAT and CDR2 is FQNNGV. Trimming left V 3 bases short and J 8 bases short, with 16 bases between. The CDR3 extends over 14 amino acids. The CDR3 coding sequence is TGTGCCAGCAGCTTCGGGATAGGCGTAAGGGGCTACACCTTC. Its protein is CASSFGIGVRGYTF.

The V and J genes are TRBV7-9 and TRBJ2-1, with 9 bases identical to TRBD1. This CDR3 contains 14 residues. The J segment lost 3 bases and the V segment lost 11 bases, leaving 8 bases of the junction unmatched. Germline V lookup: CDR1 SEHNR, CDR2 FQNEAQ (reference sequence). CDR3 nucleotides: TGTGCCGTAGACAGGGGGGCCGTCTACAATGAGCAGTTCTTC. It encodes CAVDRGAVYNEQFF.

V usage is TRBV18 and J usage is TRBJ1-6, with 7 bases fitting TRBD1. Germline V CDR1 and CDR2: KGHSH, LQKENI. The CDR3 runs to 16 residues. The ends lost 1 base at V and 6 bases at J; junction bases unmatched: 6. In DNA, the CDR3 is TGTGCCAGCTCACCACAGGGGGCGGATAGTAATTCACCCCTCCACTTT. Amino acid sequence: CASSPQGADSNSPLHF.

The V gene is TRBV20-1, the J gene TRBJ1-2; D is unresolved. The germline gives CDR1 DFQATT, CDR2 SNEGSKA (reference sequence). V was cut by 6 bases and J by 8 bases, with 13 bases left in between. CDR3 length: 11 residues. The CDR3 loop reads CSARLRFGYTF. The CDR3, as DNA: TGCAGTGCGAGGCTAAGGTTCGGCTACACCTTC.

The rearrangement uses TRBV5-3 and TRBJ2-7; TRBD2 aligns across 9 bases. TRBV5-3 is identified as an open reading frame with a role that is uncertain. This CDR3 region has 13 residues. CDR3 sequence reads: CVVGGGRAYEQYF. For the CDR3, the DNA is TGTGTTGTAGGCGGCGGGAGGGCCTACGAGCAGTACTTC.

This chain uses TRBV27 with TRBJ1-2; D may be TRBD1 (5 bases). With 2 bases removed from V and 4 bases from J, the gap between germline ends came to 8 bases. The germline CDR1 and CDR2 sequences are MNHEY and SMNVEV (reference sequence). The length of the CDR3 is 13 residues. This CDR3 is CASSLRQSYGYTF. CDR3 nucleotide sequence: TGTGCCAGCAGTTTAAGACAGTCCTATGGCTACACCTTC.

The chain couples TRBV30 to TRBJ2-2; 7 bases are a match to TRBD1. Trimming took 7 bases from V and 0 from J; bases not matched to a gene: 5. The CDR3 consists of 14 residues. The germline V gene has CDR1 GTSNPN and CDR2 SVGIG (reference sequence). CDR3 residues: CASLGQTNTGELFF. CDR3 nucleotide sequence: TGTGCCTCCCTGGGACAGACGAACACCGGGGAGCTGTTTTTT.

This clone showed up just a few times. The V gene is TRBV2, the J gene TRBJ2-2; 8 bases align to TRBD1. J lost 5 bases, V lost 8 bases, and 10 bases had no gene match. The CDR3 contains 15 residues. Germline V gene data show CDR1 as SNHLY and CDR2 as FYNNEI. In DNA, the CDR3 is TGTGCCAGCCTAGGTTCAGGGGGCGGAACCGGGGAGCTGTTTTTT. Translated, it gives CASLGSGGGTGELFF. The whole variable domain, filled in from reference TRBV2 and TRBJ2-2, reads EPEVTQTPSHQVTQMGQEVILRCVPISNHLYFYWYRQILGQKVEFLVSFYNNEISEKSEIFDDQFSVERPDGSNFTLKIRSTKLEDSAMYFCASLGSGGGTGELFFGEGSRLTVL.

The chain couples TRBV18 to TRBJ1-6; a possible D gene is TRBD1 (5 bases). Per germline, CDR1 KGHSH and CDR2 LQKENI. V lost 2 bases to trimming and J lost 11 bases, with 13 bases between them. This CDR3 is built from 14 residues. The CDR3 protein is CASSPTDNYTPLHF. The CDR3 DNA sequence: TGTGCCAGCTCACCAACGGACAATTACACACCCCTCCACTTT.

V and J are TRBV5-1 and TRBJ1-5, with D maybe TRBD1 (5 bases). The CDR3 is 14 amino acids. The V end was cut by 1 base, the J end by 7 bases, with 12 bases between. Germline-derived CDR1 and CDR2 are SGHRS and YFSETQ. The CDR3 loop reads CASSLFGGEQPQHF. The CDR3 bases are TGCGCCAGCAGCTTGTTCGGGGGAGAACAGCCCCAGCATTTT.

The chain carries TRBV19 and TRBJ1-5; the D gene is possibly TRBD1 (5 bases). Trimming pared 7 bases from V and 0 bases from J, leaving 13 bases between. Germline CDR1 and CDR2: LNHDA and SQIVND (reference sequence). The CDR3 extends over 15 amino acids. Written as DNA, the CDR3 is TGTGCCAGTACCTTCCGGGGGGTTAGCAATCAGCCCCAGCATTTT. Its protein product is CASTFRGVSNQPQHF.

The genes are TRBV10-2 and TRBJ2-1; 14 bases line up with TRBD2. The V and J ends lost 8 bases and 8 bases, in that order; junction bases with no gene match: 11. Germline assignment: CDR1 WSHSY and CDR2 SAAADI. The CDR3 consists of 16 residues. The CDR3 bases are TGCGCCAGCGGACTAGCGGGGGGTCCGATAGGCTATGAGCAGTTCTTC. It encodes CASGLAGGPIGYEQFF.

The gene calls are TRBV13 and TRBJ2-1; TRBD1 agrees at 9 bases. After removal of 0 bases from V and 5 bases from J, the junction contained 11 bases not matched to a gene. Germline lookup yields CDR1 PRHDT and CDR2 FYEKMQ (reference sequence). The CDR3 sequence is 18 residues long. The CDR3: CASSLGTEWGQGNNEQFF. CDR3 sequence (DNA): TGTGCCAGCAGCTTAGGCACCGAATGGGGACAGGGCAACAATGAGCAGTTCTTC.

The rearrangement uses TRBV6-5 and TRBJ2-3; TRBD2 might be the D (6 bases). There are 15 residues in the CDR3. V dropped 5 bases and J dropped 0 bases, with 12 bases sitting between them. Looked up from germline, CDR1 is MNHEY and CDR2 is SVGAGI. The chain's CDR3 is CASSTVAASTDTQYF. CDR3 DNA: TGTGCCAGCAGTACGGTAGCGGCCAGCACAGATACGCAGTATTTT.

The chain uses TRBV12-5 and TRBJ1-2; D unresolved. Germline V gene data show CDR1 as LGHNT and CDR2 as FRNRAP. The CDR3 length is 14 residues. With 1 base removed from V and 13 bases from J, the gap between germline ends came to 19 bases. The CDR3 protein is CASGLALTSSTSTF. Written as DNA, the CDR3 is TGTGCTAGTGGTTTGGCCTTGACATCCTCAACGAGCACCTTC. The whole variable domain, remainder taken from reference TRBV12-5 and TRBJ1-2, is DARVTQTPRHKVTEMGQEVTMRCQPILGHNTVFWYRQTMMQGLELLAYFRNRAPLDDSGMPKDRFSAEMPDATLATLKIQPSEPRDSAVYFCASGLALTSSTSTFGSGTRLTVV.

V usage is TRBV13 and J usage is TRBJ1-1; D gene unclear. The CDR3 sequence is 16 residues long. Germline V CDR1 and CDR2: PRHDT, FYEKMQ (reference sequence). V lost 2 bases and J lost 7, with 20 bases in between. The CDR3 here is CASSLPTGPEGGEAFF. The CDR3 coding sequence is TGTGCCAGCAGCTTACCGACCGGCCCCGAGGGCGGTGAAGCTTTCTTT.

This clone was seen a single time. The chain joins TRBV5-4 to TRBJ2-1; 8 bases map to TRBD1. The ends lost 4 bases at V and 8 bases at J; junction bases unmatched: 2. The CDR3 has 12 residues. Germline lookup yields CDR1 SGHNT and CDR2 YYREEE (reference sequence). The CDR3 region has the DNA TGTGCCAGCAGCCCGACAGGGGATGAGCAGTTCTTC. Its protein is CASSPTGDEQFF.

The chain couples TRBV5-8 to TRBJ1-5, with 7 bases matching TRBD1. J gave up 1 base and V 1 base, and 11 bases lay outside the gene matches. This CDR3 region has 18 residues. Germline CDR1 reads SGHTS; CDR2 reads YDEGEE. The CDR3 reads CASSLKDRVIGSNQPQHF. CDR3 DNA: TGTGCCAGCAGCTTGAAAGACAGGGTGATAGGGAGCAATCAGCCCCAGCATTTT.

This chain uses TRBV27 with TRBJ1-1; maybe TRBD1 (6 bases). The CDR3 is 14 residues long. V lost 4 bases to trimming and J lost 1 base, with 10 bases between them. From germline, CDR1 is MNHEY and CDR2 SMNVEV (reference sequence). The CDR3 here is CASSYRGGNTEAFF. The DNA for the CDR3 is TGTGCCAGCAGTTATCGAGGGGGGAACACTGAAGCTTTCTTT.

CDR3 protein: CASSLATGGMNTEAFF. The CDR3, as DNA: TGTGCCAGCAGCTTGGCAACGGGGGGAATGAACACTGAAGCTTTCTTT. J is TRBJ1-1 and V is TRBV5-6, with D perhaps TRBD1 (5 bases). The CDR3 sequence is 16 residues long. Germline CDR1 and CDR2: SGHDT and YYEEEE. The V end lost 0 bases, the J end lost 0 bases, and 12 bases lay between the germline ends.